This T cell receptor (beta chain) was sequenced for a study of control samples from healthy donors and cancer patients. Germline-derived CDR1 and CDR2 are LNHDA and SQIVND (reference sequence). This CDR3 contains 15 residues. V was pared by 3 bases and J by 10 bases, with 11 bases of the junction left unmatched. Sequenced by immunoSEQ multiplex PCR; TCRdb stores in-frame clones only, minus some. Among more than 95,000 clones listed, about 87% were seen once. V usage is TRBV19 and J usage is TRBJ2-1; the match to TRBD2 covers 8 bases. This clonotype was sampled from a man aged 60 to 75 in good health. What was sequenced was blood. The CDR3 sequence: CASSMSGGAFNEQFF. The CDR3 region has the DNA TGTGCCAGTAGTATGTCGGGGGGGGCCTTCAACGAGCAGTTCTTC.